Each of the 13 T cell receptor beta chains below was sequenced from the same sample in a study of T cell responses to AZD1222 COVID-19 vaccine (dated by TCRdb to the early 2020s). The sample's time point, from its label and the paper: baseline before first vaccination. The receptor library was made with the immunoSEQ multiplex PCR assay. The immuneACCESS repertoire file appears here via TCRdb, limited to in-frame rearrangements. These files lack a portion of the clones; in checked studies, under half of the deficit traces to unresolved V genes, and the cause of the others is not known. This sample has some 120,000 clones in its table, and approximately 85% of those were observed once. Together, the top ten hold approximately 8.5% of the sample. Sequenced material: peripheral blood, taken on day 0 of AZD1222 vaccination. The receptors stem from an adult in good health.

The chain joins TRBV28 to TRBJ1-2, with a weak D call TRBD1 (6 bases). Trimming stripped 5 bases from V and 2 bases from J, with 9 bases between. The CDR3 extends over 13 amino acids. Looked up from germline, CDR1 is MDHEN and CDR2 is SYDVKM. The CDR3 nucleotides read TGTGCCAGCAGTGGCGGACAGAACTATGGCTACACCTTC. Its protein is CASSGGQNYGYTF.

CDR3 sequence: CASSLLGRPNYGYTF. DNA of the CDR3: TGTGCCAGCAGTTTACTTGGCAGGCCTAACTATGGCTACACCTTC. This chain joins TRBV28 and TRBJ1-2; D gene unclear. CDR3 size: 15 residues. The germline CDR1 and CDR2 sequences are MDHEN and SYDVKM. Trimming removed 2 bases at V and 0 bases at J, with 10 bases between.

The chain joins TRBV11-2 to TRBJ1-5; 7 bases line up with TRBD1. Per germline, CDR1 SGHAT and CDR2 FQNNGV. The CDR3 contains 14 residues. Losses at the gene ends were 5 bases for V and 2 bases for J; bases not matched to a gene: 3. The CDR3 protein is CASSDTGGNQPQHF. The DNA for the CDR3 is TGTGCCAGCAGCGACACAGGGGGCAATCAGCCCCAGCATTTT. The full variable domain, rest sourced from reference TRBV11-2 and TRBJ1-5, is EAGVAQSPRYKIIEKRQSVAFWCNPISGHATLYWYQQILGQGPKLLIQFQNNGVVDDSQLPKDRFSAERLKGVDSTLKIQPAKLEDSAVYLCASSDTGGNQPQHFGDGTRLSIL.

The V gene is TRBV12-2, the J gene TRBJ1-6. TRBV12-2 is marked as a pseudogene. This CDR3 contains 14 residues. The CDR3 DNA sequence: TGTGCAAGTCGCTCTCGAAGGGGAGATTCACCCCTCCACTTT. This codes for CASRSRRGDSPLHF.

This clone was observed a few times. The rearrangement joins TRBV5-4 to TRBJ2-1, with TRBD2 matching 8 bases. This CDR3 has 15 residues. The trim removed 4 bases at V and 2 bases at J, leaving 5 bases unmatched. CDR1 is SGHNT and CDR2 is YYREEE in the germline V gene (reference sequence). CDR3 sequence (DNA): TGTGCCAGCAGCCCGGGAGGGGGGACCTACAATGAGCAGTTCTTC. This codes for CASSPGGGTYNEQFF. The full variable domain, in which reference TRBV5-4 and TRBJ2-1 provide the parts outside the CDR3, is ETGVTQSPTHLIKTRGQQVTLRCSSQSGHNTVSWYQQALGQGPQFIFQYYREEENGRGNFPPRFSGLQFPNYSSELNVNALELDDSALYLCASSPGGGTYNEQFFGPGTRLTVL.

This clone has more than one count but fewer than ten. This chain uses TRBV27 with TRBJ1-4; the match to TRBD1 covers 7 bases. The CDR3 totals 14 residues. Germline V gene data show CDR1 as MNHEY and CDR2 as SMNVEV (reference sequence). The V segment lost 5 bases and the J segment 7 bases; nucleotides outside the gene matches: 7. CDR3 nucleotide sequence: TGTGCCAGCAGTATGAGACAGGGCGCTGAAAAACTGTTTTTT. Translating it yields CASSMRQGAEKLFF.

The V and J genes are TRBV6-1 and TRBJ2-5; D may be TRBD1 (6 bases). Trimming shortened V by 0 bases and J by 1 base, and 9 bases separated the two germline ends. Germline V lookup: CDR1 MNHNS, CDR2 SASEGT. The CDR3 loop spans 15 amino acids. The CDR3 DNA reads TGTGCCAGCAGTGAAGCCTGGACAGTCCAAGAGACCCAGTACTTC. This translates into CASSEAWTVQETQYF.

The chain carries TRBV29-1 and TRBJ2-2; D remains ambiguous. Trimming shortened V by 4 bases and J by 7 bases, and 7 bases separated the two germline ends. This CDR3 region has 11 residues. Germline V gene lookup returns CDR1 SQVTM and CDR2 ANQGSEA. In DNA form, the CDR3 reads TGCAGCGTTGGTGTTAGCGGGGAGCTGTTTTTT. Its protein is CSVGVSGELFF.

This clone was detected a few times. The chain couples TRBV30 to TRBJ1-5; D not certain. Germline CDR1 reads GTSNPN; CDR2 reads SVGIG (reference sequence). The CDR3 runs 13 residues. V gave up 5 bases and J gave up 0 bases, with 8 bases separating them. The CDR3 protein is CAWGLSSNQPQHF. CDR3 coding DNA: TGTGCCTGGGGACTCTCTAGCAATCAGCCCCAGCATTTT.

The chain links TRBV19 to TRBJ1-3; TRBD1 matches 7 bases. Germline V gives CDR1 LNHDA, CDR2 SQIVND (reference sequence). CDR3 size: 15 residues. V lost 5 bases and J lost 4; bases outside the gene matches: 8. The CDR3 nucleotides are TGTGCCAGTAGTTTACGGACAGGCCCCGGAAACACCATATATTTT. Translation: CASSLRTGPGNTIYF.

CDR3 nucleotides: TGTGCCAGCCGACAGTCAGCAGATACGCAGTATTTT. Protein sequence: CASRQSADTQYF. The chain combines TRBV11-2 with TRBJ2-3; TRBD1 might be the D (5 bases). This CDR3 has 12 residues. CDR1 is SGHAT and CDR2 is FQNNGV in the germline V gene. V was trimmed by 8 bases and J by 4 bases, leaving 10 bases between them.

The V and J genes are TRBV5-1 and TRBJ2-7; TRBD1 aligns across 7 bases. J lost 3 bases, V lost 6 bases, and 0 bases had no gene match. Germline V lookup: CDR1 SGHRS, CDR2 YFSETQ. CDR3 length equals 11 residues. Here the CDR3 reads CASTGGYEQYF. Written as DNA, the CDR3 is TGCGCCAGCACAGGGGGCTACGAGCAGTACTTC.

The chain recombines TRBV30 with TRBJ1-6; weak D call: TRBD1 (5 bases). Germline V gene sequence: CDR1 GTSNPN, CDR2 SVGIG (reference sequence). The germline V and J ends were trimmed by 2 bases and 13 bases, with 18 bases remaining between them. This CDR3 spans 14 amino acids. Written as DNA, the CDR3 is TGTGCCTGGAGTCGACCGGGACTCGGGGTTCCCCTCCACTTT. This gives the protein CAWSRPGLGVPLHF. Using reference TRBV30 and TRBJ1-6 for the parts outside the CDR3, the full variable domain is SQTIHQWPATLVQPVGSPLSLECTVEGTSNPNLYWYRQAAGRGLQLLFYSVGIGQISSEVPQNLSASRPQDRQFILSSKKLLLSDSGFYLCAWSRPGLGVPLHFGNGTRLTVT.